The 4 T cell receptor beta chains below come from one sample, sequenced in a study of T cell responses to AZD1222 COVID-19 vaccine (dated by TCRdb to about 2021). Library method: the immunoSEQ multiplex PCR assay. TCRdb obtained this table from immuneACCESS and retained in-frame rearrangements with V and J assigned. These tables miss some clones; where compared with another copy, unresolved V genes account for less than half of the shortfall, and the remainder is unexplained. Counted in this sample were about 120,000 clones; roughly 90% of them appeared once. The top ten hold 4.2% of the sample. The time point label, as the study defines it: about 28 days (+/-7) after the second vaccine dose. Explained via the paper, the treatment or condition label denotes: meningococcal conjugate vaccine given as trial control. The input for sequencing was peripheral blood, taken 28 days after the second dose of the MenACWY control vaccine. The receptors shown here come from an adult who received the MenACWY meningococcal vaccine as a control.

This clone has ten or more counts. DNA for the CDR3: TGTGCCACCAGTGATAGACCAGGGGGCGGAACCGGGGAGCTGTTTTTT. As protein: CATSDRPGGGTGELFF. The chain joins TRBV24-1 to TRBJ2-2, with 8 bases that match TRBD1. This CDR3 is 16 amino acids long. Germline CDR1 KGHDR, CDR2 SFDVKD. The V segment lost 3 bases and the J segment 5 bases; nucleotides outside the gene matches: 7.

The count of this clone is one. The rearrangement joins TRBV13 to TRBJ2-1; D gene ambiguous. The CDR3 length is 12 residues. V was clipped by 4 bases and J by 7 bases, with 8 bases between them. Germline V gene lookup returns CDR1 PRHDT and CDR2 FYEKMQ (reference sequence). The CDR3 protein is CASSSYMNEQFF. Written as DNA, the CDR3 is TGTGCCAGCAGCTCGTATATGAATGAGCAGTTCTTC.

The rearrangement links TRBV28 to TRBJ1-2; 10 nucleotides match TRBD1. The V and J ends lost 6 bases and 7 bases, in that order; junction bases with no gene match: 14. The CDR3 extends over 16 amino acids. The germline V gene encodes CDR1 MDHEN and CDR2 SYDVKM. CDR3 loop: CASSSPGQGLRSGYTF. For the CDR3, the DNA is TGTGCCAGCAGCAGTCCGGGACAGGGGTTAAGAAGTGGCTACACCTTC.

The gene calls are TRBV2 and TRBJ2-2; no clear D. The CDR3 is 15 amino acids. CDR1 and CDR2 (germline): SNHLY, FYNNEI. V shed 2 bases and J shed 3 bases, with 10 bases lying between them. CDR3 in DNA: TGTGCCAGCAGTGAACCGTCATACTACACCGGGGAGCTGTTTTTT. This encodes CASSEPSYYTGELFF. Together with reference TRBV2 and TRBJ2-2, the CDR3 gives the full variable domain: EPEVTQTPSHQVTQMGQEVILRCVPISNHLYFYWYRQILGQKVEFLVSFYNNEISEKSEIFDDQFSVERPDGSNFTLKIRSTKLEDSAMYFCASSEPSYYTGELFFGEGSRLTVL.